This T cell receptor beta chain was identified during a study of immune reconstitution after stem cell transplant in scleroderma. V was clipped by 7 bases and J by 4 bases, with 21 bases between them. Germline V gene data show CDR1 as MDHEN and CDR2 as SYDVKM. The CDR3 totals 16 residues. MiXCR, run by TCRdb on the RT-PCR reads, gives a single entry per CDR3 protein. The sample holds roughly 5,000 distinct CDR3 sequences; 8.5% are singletons and the top ten take less than 5%. Sample collection occurred before or after autologous hematopoietic stem cell transplantation (not recorded which). The TCR was taken from a male donor with systemic sclerosis. The rearrangement links TRBV28 to TRBJ2-3, with D possibly matching TRBD2 (6 bases). CDR3 in DNA: TGTGCCAGCAAAGGGAGGTCAGGCTCTAGTGCAGATACGCAGTATTTT. This codes for CASKGRSGSSADTQYF. Looking up the rest from reference TRBV28 and TRBJ2-3 gives the full variable domain: DVKVTQSSRYLVKRTGEKVFLECVQDMDHENMFWYRQDPGLGLRLIYFSYDVKMKEKGDIPEGYSVSREKKERFSLILESASTNQTSMYLCASKGRSGSSADTQYFGPGTRLTVL.